One and the same sample provided the 7 T cell receptor beta chains below, sequenced in a study of blood T cell repertoires in COVID-19 (dated by TCRdb to 2020 to 2021). Library method: the immunoSEQ multiplex PCR assay. The clones in this table, taken by TCRdb from immuneACCESS, are in-frame only. Not every clone is retained; where verified, under half of the shortfall comes from an unresolved V gene, and the cause of the rest is unknown. Across this sample there are about 59,000 clones, with 80% seen only once. The ten largest account for under 7.5% of the sample. Source material: peripheral blood. The receptors were gathered from a man in his fifties or sixties with acute or convalescent COVID-19.

V usage is TRBV12-3 or TRBV12-4 and J usage is TRBJ1-1; no reliable D call. V dropped 3 bases and J dropped 4 bases, with 3 bases sitting between them. The CDR3 is 11 amino acids. CDR3 in amino acids: CASSFGTEAFF. Here the CDR3 DNA reads TGTGCCAGCAGTTTCGGCACTGAAGCTTTCTTT.

The V call is TRBV5-4, the J call TRBJ1-4; 7 bases are shared with TRBD1. In germline, CDR1 is SGHNT, CDR2 YYREEE (reference sequence). This CDR3 contains 14 residues. V gave up 3 bases and J gave up 6 bases; unmatched junction bases: 5. CDR3 region: CASSSETGDEKLFF. CDR3 coding DNA: TGTGCCAGCAGCTCCGAAACAGGGGATGAAAAACTGTTTTTT.

J is TRBJ2-5 and V is TRBV6-5, with D tentatively TRBD1 (5 bases). V lost 6 bases and J 2 bases, leaving 13 bases between the germline ends. The CDR3 is 14 amino acids. Per germline, CDR1 MNHEY and CDR2 SVGAGI. The CDR3 spells CASSPRTKQETQYF. Written as DNA, the CDR3 is TGTGCCAGCAGCCCCCGGACAAAGCAAGAGACCCAGTACTTC.

V usage is TRBV19 and J usage is TRBJ2-7; D gene uncertain. Germline values: CDR1 LNHDA, CDR2 SQIVND (reference sequence). The CDR3 covers 12 residues. The V end lost 4 bases, the J end lost 2 bases, and 6 bases lay between the germline ends. CDR3 protein: CASSTYPYEQYF. The CDR3 DNA reads as TGTGCCAGTAGTACCTATCCCTACGAGCAGTACTTC. Combining the CDR3 with reference TRBV19 and TRBJ2-7 gives the whole variable domain DGGITQSPKYLFRKEGQNVTLSCEQNLNHDAMYWYRQDPGQGLRLIYYSQIVNDFQKGDIAEGYSVSREKKESFPLTVTSAQKNPTAFYLCASSTYPYEQYFGPGTRLTVT.

V is TRBV5-1 and J is TRBJ2-4; maybe TRBD1 (5 bases). The CDR3 contains 15 residues. The germline gives CDR1 SGHRS, CDR2 YFSETQ. V shed 4 bases and J shed 3 bases, with 14 bases lying between them. In nucleotides, the CDR3 is TGCGCCAGCAGCGACCGACAGATCGGCAAAAACATTCAGTACTTC. This translates into CASSDRQIGKNIQYF.

Note on this clone: The germline gene is not matched at one end of the junction; a read error may be the cause. The chain combines TRBV7-7 with TRBJ2-3; maybe TRBD2 (6 bases). The CDR3 is 15 residues long. Germline V gene data show CDR1 as SSHAT and CDR2 as FNYEAQ (reference sequence). The CDR3 loop reads CASSKGGTSTDTQYF. For the CDR3, the DNA is TGTGCTAGCAGCAAGGGTGGGACTAGCACAGATACGCAGTATTTT.

V gene TRBV5-4 combines with J gene TRBJ2-7, with a weak D call TRBD1 (6 bases). V was clipped by 2 bases and J by 3 bases, with 18 bases between them. The germline V gene has CDR1 SGHNT and CDR2 YYREEE (reference sequence). The CDR3 extends over 16 amino acids. The CDR3 nucleotides read TGTGCCAGCAGCTTTCCCCCAGGGGACCCACGCTACGAGCAGTACTTC. It yields the protein CASSFPPGDPRYEQYF.